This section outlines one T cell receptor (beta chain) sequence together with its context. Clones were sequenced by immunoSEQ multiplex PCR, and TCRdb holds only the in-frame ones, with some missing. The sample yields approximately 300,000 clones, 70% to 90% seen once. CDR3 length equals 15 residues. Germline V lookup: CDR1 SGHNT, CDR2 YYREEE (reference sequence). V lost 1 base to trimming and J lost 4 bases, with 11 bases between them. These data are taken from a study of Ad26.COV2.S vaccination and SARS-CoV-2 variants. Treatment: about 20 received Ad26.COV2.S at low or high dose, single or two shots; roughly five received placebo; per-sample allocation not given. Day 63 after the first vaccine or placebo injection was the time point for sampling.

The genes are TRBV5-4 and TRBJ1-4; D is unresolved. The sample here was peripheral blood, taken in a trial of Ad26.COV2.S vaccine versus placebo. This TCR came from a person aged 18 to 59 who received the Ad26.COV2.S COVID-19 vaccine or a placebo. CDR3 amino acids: CASSLRAGNNEKLFF. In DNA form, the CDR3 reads TGTGCCAGCAGCTTGCGGGCGGGGAATAATGAAAAACTGTTTTTT.